The 24 T cell receptor beta chains listed next were all sequenced from one sample in a study of T cell changes during pregnancy in multiple sclerosis. Only in-frame clones appear in the TCRdb table, and some are missing; sequencing was by immunoSEQ multiplex PCR. The data contain about 23,000 clones, less than 90% of them singletons. The source material was CD8+ T cells from peripheral blood mononuclear cells, sampled after pregnancy. The receptor set was obtained from a female donor with multiple sclerosis, enrolled in a pregnancy study.

The V gene is TRBV10-3, the J gene TRBJ2-7, with D unclear. Germline values: CDR1 ENHRY, CDR2 SYGVKD. V was pared by 0 bases and J by 0 bases, with 15 bases between. CDR3 length equals 17 residues. DNA of the CDR3: TGTGCCATCAGTGAGTCGAACTCGCCATCTAGCTCCTACGAGCAGTACTTC. Amino acid sequence: CAISESNSPSSSYEQYF.

The chain has TRBV30 and TRBJ2-1; 8 bases fit TRBD2. The CDR3 has 14 residues. V shed 3 bases and J 3 bases; nucleotides not matched to a gene: 4. Germline CDR1 GTSNPN, CDR2 SVGIG (reference sequence). CDR3 loop: CAWSILADYNEQFF. Here the CDR3 DNA reads TGTGCCTGGAGCATACTAGCGGACTACAATGAGCAGTTCTTC.

The rearrangement links TRBV6-1 to TRBJ2-7, with D unresolved. The ends were cut back, 3 bases at V and 2 bases at J, with 11 bases in the middle. Looked up from germline, CDR1 is MNHNS and CDR2 is SASEGT. This CDR3 comprises 14 residues. CDR3 DNA: TGTGCCAGCAGTGAGGCTTTCTCCCCCTACGAGCAGTACTTC. Protein product: CASSEAFSPYEQYF.

The chain is built from TRBV4-1 and TRBJ2-1; D is possibly TRBD1 (5 bases). Germline V gene data show CDR1 as MGHRA and CDR2 as YSYEKL. Trimming pared 1 base from V and 0 bases from J, leaving 10 bases between. The CDR3 runs 16 residues. The CDR3, as DNA: TGCGCCAGCAGCCAAGGCGACAGTAGCTCCTACAATGAGCAGTTCTTC. Its protein product is CASSQGDSSSYNEQFF.

The rearrangement links TRBV4-3 to TRBJ2-3; 7 nucleotides agree with TRBD2. Germline V CDR1 and CDR2: LGHNA, YSLEER. The J segment lost 0 bases and the V segment lost 3 bases, leaving 12 bases of the junction unmatched. This CDR3 is 18 amino acids long. CDR3 bases: TGCGCCAGCAGCCAGTTCCGGGTAGCGGGCTTTAGCACAGATACGCAGTATTTT. Its translation is CASSQFRVAGFSTDTQYF.

The V call is TRBV6-4, the J call TRBJ2-1, with TRBD2 identical over 8 bases. Germline CDR1 MRHNA, CDR2 SNTAGT. V gave up 6 bases and J gave up 6 bases; unmatched junction bases: 10. CDR3 size: 15 residues. The DNA for the CDR3 is TGTGCCAGCAGCCCACGAGCGGGAGTGCCCAATGAGCAGTTCTTC. Its translation is CASSPRAGVPNEQFF.

This clone has only one observation. The chain couples TRBV29-1 to TRBJ2-1, with D possibly TRBD2 on 6 matching bases. Germline loops: CDR1 SQVTM, CDR2 ANQGSEA. The germline V and J ends were trimmed by 2 bases and 1 base, with 9 bases remaining between them. There are 14 residues in the CDR3. CDR3 in amino acids: CSVELGSSYNEQFF. CDR3 in DNA: TGCAGCGTTGAACTCGGGAGTTCCTACAATGAGCAGTTCTTC.

The V and J genes are TRBV27 and TRBJ2-1, with 8 bases identical to TRBD2. This CDR3 region has 14 residues. CDR1 MNHEY and CDR2 SMNVEV come from the germline V gene (reference sequence). J was trimmed by 4 bases and V by 2 bases; bases with no gene match: 1. The CDR3 sequence is CASSLSGRYNEQFF. CDR3 in DNA: TGTGCCAGCAGTTTAAGCGGGAGATACAATGAGCAGTTCTTC.

V is TRBV9 and J is TRBJ2-7; 8 nucleotides align to TRBD2. Germline trimming cut 3 bases from V and 0 bases from J; bases unmatched to any gene: 8. The CDR3 loop spans 16 amino acids. Germline-derived CDR1 and CDR2 are SGDLS and YYNGEE. CDR3 DNA: TGTGCCAGCAGCGGAGGCCTAGCGGGTGTCTCCTACGAGCAGTACTTC. Protein sequence: CASSGGLAGVSYEQYF.

V and J are TRBV6-1 and TRBJ2-5; 8 bases agree with TRBD1. This CDR3 has 16 amino acids. Germline CDR1 and CDR2: MNHNS and SASEGT. The trim removed 2 bases at V and 7 bases at J, leaving 12 bases unmatched. CDR3 bases: TGTGCCAGCAGTGAATTAGACAGGGGCCTAAGTGCGACCCAGTACTTC. It yields the protein CASSELDRGLSATQYF.

This clone was detected only once. This chain connects TRBV11-3 to TRBJ1-1; D uncertain. This CDR3 is built from 14 residues. Germline values: CDR1 SGHNT, CDR2 YENEEA. Trimming took off 5 bases at V and 4 bases at J, with 14 bases between the two ends. CDR3 protein: CASSLRVRATEAFF. In DNA form, the CDR3 reads TGTGCCAGCAGCCTGAGGGTGAGGGCCACTGAAGCTTTCTTT. The variable domain in full, with the rest retrieved from reference TRBV11-3 and TRBJ1-1, is EAGVVQSPRYKIIEKKQPVAFWCNPISGHNTLYWYLQNLGQGPELLIRYENEEAVDDSQLPKDRFSAERLKGVDSTLKIQPAELGDSAVYLCASSLRVRATEAFFGQGTRLTVV.

This chain connects TRBV11-1 to TRBJ1-1; D might be TRBD1 (6 bases). V was clipped by 4 bases and J by 8 bases, with 14 bases between them. This CDR3 has 13 residues. The germline V gene encodes CDR1 SGHAT and CDR2 FQDESV (reference sequence). The CDR3 DNA reads TGTGCCAGCAGCTCCGGGGGGGCCCGGGAAGCTTTCTTT. Protein sequence: CASSSGGAREAFF.

By its share, this clone is medium-sized. J is TRBJ2-1 and V is TRBV7-3; the D is unclear. CDR1 and CDR2 (germline): SGHTA, FQGTGA. This CDR3 is 14 amino acids long. The V gene lost 5 bases and the J gene lost 6 bases, with 14 bases spanning the gap. CDR3 nucleotide sequence: TGTGCCAGCAGCCCAGGCCTGCACCCCAATGAGCAGTTCTTC. Translated, it gives CASSPGLHPNEQFF.

The chain recombines TRBV27 with TRBJ2-1; the D gene is possibly TRBD2 (6 bases). Per germline, CDR1 MNHEY and CDR2 SMNVEV (reference sequence). This CDR3 is 16 amino acids long. The V end lost 4 bases, the J end lost 5 bases, and 18 bases lay between the germline ends. This CDR3 reads CASSSLNGSKNNEQFF. DNA for the CDR3: TGTGCCAGCAGTTCTCTTAACGGGAGCAAGAACAATGAGCAGTTCTTC.

The chain has TRBV4-1 and TRBJ2-7; TRBD2 matches at 9 bases. Germline V gene sequence: CDR1 MGHRA, CDR2 YSYEKL. V lost 0 bases to trimming and J lost 5 bases; unmatched junction nucleotides: 5. CDR3 size: 15 residues. CDR3 protein: CASSQEVAGENEQYF. The CDR3 DNA follows: TGCGCCAGCAGCCAAGAAGTAGCGGGAGAGAACGAGCAGTACTTC.

The J gene is TRBJ1-2, the V gene TRBV4-2; D is perhaps TRBD1 (6 bases). The V end lost 0 bases, the J end lost 2 bases, and 16 bases lay between the germline ends. Germline CDR1 and CDR2: LGHNA and YNFKEQ. CDR3 length: 17 amino acids. For the CDR3, the DNA is TGTGCCAGCAGCCAAGATCCAGGGGAAGATCGGAACTATGGCTACACCTTC. Translation: CASSQDPGEDRNYGYTF.

This chain joins TRBV7-8 and TRBJ1-1; D remains ambiguous. Germline CDR1 reads SGHVS; CDR2 reads FQNEAQ. V lost 1 base and J lost 7, with 10 bases in between. The CDR3 consists of 13 residues. CDR3 in amino acids: CASSLDAGGEAFF. DNA of the CDR3: TGTGCCAGCAGCTTAGATGCGGGCGGTGAAGCTTTCTTT.

The J gene is TRBJ1-1, the V gene TRBV5-4, with a weak D call TRBD1 (6 bases). The CDR3 is 12 residues long. The germline gives CDR1 SGHNT, CDR2 YYREEE (reference sequence). The V end lost 5 bases, the J end lost 5 bases, and 10 bases lay between the germline ends. CDR3 coding DNA: TGTGCCAGCAGTAAAACAGGGACTGAAGCTTTCTTT. It encodes CASSKTGTEAFF.

The chain is built from TRBV27 and TRBJ1-2, with TRBD1 identical over 9 bases. The germline gives CDR1 MNHEY, CDR2 SMNVEV (reference sequence). V lost 9 bases, J lost 4 bases, and 6 bases stayed unmatched. There are 13 residues in the CDR3. This CDR3 is CASHPTGGYGYTF. The CDR3 DNA reads as TGTGCCAGTCACCCGACAGGGGGCTATGGCTACACCTTC.

This clone has more than one count but fewer than ten. This chain links TRBV7-9 with TRBJ1-1; perhaps TRBD1 as D (6 bases). Germline-derived CDR1 and CDR2 are SEHNR and FQNEAQ (reference sequence). The CDR3 length is 15 residues. V was pared by 1 base and J by 7 bases, with 16 bases between. CDR3 coding DNA: TGTGCCAGCAGCTTAGTAAACGGCCAGGGGAGTGAAGCTTTCTTT. It is translated as CASSLVNGQGSEAFF.

The chain carries TRBV5-8 and TRBJ2-5, with 8 bases matching TRBD2. The CDR3 is made up of 16 amino acids. Germline CDR1 SGHTS, CDR2 YDEGEE. Trimming at V came to 7 bases and at J to 3 bases, leaving 14 bases not matched to a gene. The CDR3 bases are TGTGCCAGCGAGAAGGGACTAGTAGGGCGAGAAGAGACCCAGTACTTC. Protein product: CASEKGLVGREETQYF.

Only one count was recorded for this clone. The V and J genes are TRBV5-1 and TRBJ2-5, with TRBD2 matching 7 bases. The ends lost 6 bases at V and 5 bases at J; junction bases unmatched: 7. The CDR3 has 13 amino acids. Germline CDR1 reads SGHRS; CDR2 reads YFSETQ. This CDR3 reads CASNRGRMETQYF. Written as DNA, the CDR3 is TGCGCCAGCAACCGCGGGAGAATGGAGACCCAGTACTTC.

V is TRBV7-9 and J is TRBJ2-2; tentatively, D is TRBD1 (5 bases). The V and J ends lost 1 base and 5 bases respectively, with 5 bases between them. The CDR3 is 13 residues long. The V gene's germline CDR1 is SEHNR and CDR2 FQNEAQ (reference sequence). DNA for the CDR3: TGTGCCAGCAGCTTAGAGGGGACCGGGGAGCTGTTTTTT. This translates into CASSLEGTGELFF.

This clone was observed a single time. This sequence joins TRBV7-2 and TRBJ2-3; 8 bases agree with TRBD2. The CDR3 consists of 15 residues. The trim removed 8 bases at V and 3 bases at J, leaving 10 bases unmatched. The germline gives CDR1 SGHTA, CDR2 FQGNSA. The CDR3 protein is CASGFTSGPTDTQYF. The CDR3, as DNA: TGTGCCAGCGGGTTTACTAGCGGCCCAACAGATACGCAGTATTTT.